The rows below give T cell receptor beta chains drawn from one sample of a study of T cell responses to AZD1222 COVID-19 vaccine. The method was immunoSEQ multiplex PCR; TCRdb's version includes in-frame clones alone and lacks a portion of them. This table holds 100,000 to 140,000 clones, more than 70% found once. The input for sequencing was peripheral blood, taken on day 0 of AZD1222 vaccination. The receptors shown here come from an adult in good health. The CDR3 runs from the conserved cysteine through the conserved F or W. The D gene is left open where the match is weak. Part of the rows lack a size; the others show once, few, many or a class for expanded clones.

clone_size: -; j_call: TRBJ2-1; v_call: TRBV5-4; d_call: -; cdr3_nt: TGTGCCAGCAGCTTAAGGCAGGGCACGGGCCGAGCCTACAATGAGCAGTTCTTC; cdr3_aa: CASSLRQGTGRAYNEQFF
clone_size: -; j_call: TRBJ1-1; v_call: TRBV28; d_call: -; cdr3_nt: TGTGCCAGCAGTATTTGGAACACTGAAGCTTTCTTT; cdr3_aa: CASSIWNTEAFF
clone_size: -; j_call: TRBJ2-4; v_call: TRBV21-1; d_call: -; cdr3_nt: TGTGCCAGACGGACTAGCAAAAACATTCAGTACTTC; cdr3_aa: CARRTSKNIQYF
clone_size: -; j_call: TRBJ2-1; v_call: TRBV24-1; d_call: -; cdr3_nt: TGTGCCACCAGTGACCCGGGCCCAACCAGTCACAATGAGCAGTTCTTC; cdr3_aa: CATSDPGPTSHNEQFF
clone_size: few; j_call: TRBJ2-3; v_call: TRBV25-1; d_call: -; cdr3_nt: TGTGCCAGCAGTGATGGGGGGAGACGAAATACGCAGTATTTT; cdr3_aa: CASSDGGRRNTQYF
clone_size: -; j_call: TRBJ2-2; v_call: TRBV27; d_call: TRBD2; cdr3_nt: TGTGCCAGCAGTCCCGGACTAGCGGGAGGGCCCACCGGGGAGCTGTTTTTT; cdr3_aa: CASSPGLAGGPTGELFF
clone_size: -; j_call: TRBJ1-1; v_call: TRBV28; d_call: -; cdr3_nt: TGTGCCAGCAGCTTAATAGCCCGGACCCACACTGAAGCTTTCTTT; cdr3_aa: CASSLIARTHTEAFF
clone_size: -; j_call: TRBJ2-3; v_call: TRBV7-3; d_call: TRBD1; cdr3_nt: TGTGCCAGCAGCTCAATAAGATCGGACGGGACAGGGACCGTCACAGATACGCAGTATTTT; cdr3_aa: CASSSIRSDGTGTVTDTQYF
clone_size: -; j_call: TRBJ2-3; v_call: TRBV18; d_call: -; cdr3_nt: TGTGCCAGCTCTCCACCCTCGGGAACAGATACGCAGTATTTT; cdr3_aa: CASSPPSGTDTQYF
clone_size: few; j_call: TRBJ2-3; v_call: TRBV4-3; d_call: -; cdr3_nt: TGCGCCAGCAGCTCGAGACTGGTGGGCACAGATACGCAGTATTTT; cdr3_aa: CASSSRLVGTDTQYF